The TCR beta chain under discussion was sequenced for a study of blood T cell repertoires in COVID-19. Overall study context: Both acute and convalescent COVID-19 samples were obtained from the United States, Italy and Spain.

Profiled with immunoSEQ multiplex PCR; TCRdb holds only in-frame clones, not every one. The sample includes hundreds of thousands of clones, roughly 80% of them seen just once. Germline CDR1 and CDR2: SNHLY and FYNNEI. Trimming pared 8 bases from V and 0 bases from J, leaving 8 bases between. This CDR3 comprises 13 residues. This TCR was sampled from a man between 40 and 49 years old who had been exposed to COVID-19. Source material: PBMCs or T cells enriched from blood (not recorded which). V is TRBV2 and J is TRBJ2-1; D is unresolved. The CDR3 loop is CASRPSSYNEQFF. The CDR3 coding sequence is TGTGCCAGCCGCCCTAGCTCCTACAATGAGCAGTTCTTC.